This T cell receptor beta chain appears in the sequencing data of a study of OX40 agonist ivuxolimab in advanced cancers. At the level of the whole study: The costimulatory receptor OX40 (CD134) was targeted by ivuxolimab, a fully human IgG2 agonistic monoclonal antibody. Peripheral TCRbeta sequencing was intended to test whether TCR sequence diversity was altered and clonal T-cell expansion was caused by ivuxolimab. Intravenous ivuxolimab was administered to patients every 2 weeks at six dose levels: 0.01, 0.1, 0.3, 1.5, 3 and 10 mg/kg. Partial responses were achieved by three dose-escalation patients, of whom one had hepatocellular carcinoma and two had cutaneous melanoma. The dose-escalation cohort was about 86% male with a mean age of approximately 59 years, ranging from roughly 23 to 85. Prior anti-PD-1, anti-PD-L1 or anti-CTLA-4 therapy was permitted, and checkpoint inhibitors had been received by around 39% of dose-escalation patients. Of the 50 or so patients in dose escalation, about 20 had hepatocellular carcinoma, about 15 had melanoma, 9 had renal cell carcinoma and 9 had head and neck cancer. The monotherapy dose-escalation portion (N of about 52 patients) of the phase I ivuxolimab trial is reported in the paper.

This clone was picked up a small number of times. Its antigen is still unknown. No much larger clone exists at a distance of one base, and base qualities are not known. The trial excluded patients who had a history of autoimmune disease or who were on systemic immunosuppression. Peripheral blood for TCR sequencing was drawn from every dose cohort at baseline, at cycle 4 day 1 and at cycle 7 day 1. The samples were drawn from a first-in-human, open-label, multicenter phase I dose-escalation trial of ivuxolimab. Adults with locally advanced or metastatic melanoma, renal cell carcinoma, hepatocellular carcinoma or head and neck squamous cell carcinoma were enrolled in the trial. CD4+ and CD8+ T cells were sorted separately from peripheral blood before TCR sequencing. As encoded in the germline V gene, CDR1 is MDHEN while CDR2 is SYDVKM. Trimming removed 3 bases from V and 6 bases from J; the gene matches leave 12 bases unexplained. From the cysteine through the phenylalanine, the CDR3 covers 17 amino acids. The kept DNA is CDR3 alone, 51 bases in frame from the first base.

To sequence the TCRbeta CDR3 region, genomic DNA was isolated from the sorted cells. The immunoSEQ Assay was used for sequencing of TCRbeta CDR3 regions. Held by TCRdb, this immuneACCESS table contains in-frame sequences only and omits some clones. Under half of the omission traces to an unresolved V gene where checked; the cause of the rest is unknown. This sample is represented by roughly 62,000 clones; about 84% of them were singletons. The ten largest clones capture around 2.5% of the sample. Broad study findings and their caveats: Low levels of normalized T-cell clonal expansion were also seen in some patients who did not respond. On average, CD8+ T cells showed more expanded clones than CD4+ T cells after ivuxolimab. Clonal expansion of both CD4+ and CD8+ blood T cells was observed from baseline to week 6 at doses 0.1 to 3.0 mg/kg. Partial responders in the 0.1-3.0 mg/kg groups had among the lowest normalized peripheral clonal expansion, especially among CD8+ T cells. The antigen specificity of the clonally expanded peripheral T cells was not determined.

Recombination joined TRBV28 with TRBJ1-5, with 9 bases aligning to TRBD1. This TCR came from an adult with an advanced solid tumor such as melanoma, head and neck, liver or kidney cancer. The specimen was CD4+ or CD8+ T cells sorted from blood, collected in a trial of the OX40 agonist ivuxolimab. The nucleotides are TGTGCCAGCAGTTTCGTACTCCCGGGACAGGGAACTCAGCCCCAGCATTTT. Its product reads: CASSFVLPGQGTQPQHF.